This entry is about one T cell receptor (beta chain). The sample belongs to a study of control samples from healthy donors and cancer patients. Profiling relied on immunoSEQ multiplex PCR, and the TCRdb table lists in-frame clones only, not all of them. Of about 45,000 clones in the sample, under 95% are singletons; the top ten hold over 20%. Specimen: PBMCs. This sequence originates from a woman aged 40-49 years with head and neck cancer.

CDR3 DNA: TGTGCCAGCAGTTACCTGACTAGCGGGACGGTGATAGATACGCAGTATTTT. Translation gives CASSYLTSGTVIDTQYF. The rearrangement links TRBV27 to TRBJ2-3, with 11 bases that match TRBD2. The CDR3 has 17 amino acids. In germline, CDR1 is MNHEY, CDR2 SMNVEV (reference sequence). The V and J ends lost 4 bases and 5 bases, in that order; junction bases with no gene match: 11.